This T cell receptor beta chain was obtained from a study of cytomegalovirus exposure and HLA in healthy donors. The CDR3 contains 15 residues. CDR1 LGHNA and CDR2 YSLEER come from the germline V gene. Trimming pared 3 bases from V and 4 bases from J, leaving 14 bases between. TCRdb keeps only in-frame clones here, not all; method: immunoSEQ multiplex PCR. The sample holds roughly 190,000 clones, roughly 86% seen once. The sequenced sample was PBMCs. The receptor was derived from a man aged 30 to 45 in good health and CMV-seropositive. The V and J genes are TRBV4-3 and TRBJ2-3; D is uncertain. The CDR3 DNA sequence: TGCGCCAGCAGCCAGGACGGCCTTGGGGCAGATACGCAGTATTTT. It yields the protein CASSQDGLGADTQYF.